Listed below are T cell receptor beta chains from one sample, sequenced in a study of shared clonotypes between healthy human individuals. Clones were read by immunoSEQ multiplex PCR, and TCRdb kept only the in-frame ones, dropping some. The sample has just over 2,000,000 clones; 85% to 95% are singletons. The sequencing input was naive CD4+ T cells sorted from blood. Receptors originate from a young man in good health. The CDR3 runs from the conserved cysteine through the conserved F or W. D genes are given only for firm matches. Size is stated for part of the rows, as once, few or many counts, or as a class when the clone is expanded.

TGTGCCAGCAGGCGGGCAGGGGGCTGGACTGAAGCTTTCTTT | CASRRAGGWTEAFF | TRBJ1-1 | TRBV6-5 | - | TRBD1
TGCGCCAGCAGCTTGTCCCCCCGAGGGGCCCAGTACTTC | CASSLSPRGAQYF | TRBJ2-5 | TRBV5-1 | - | -
TGCGCCAGCAGCCAAGTCCTAGCGGGAGGGCTGAACGAGCAGTACTTC | CASSQVLAGGLNEQYF | TRBJ2-7 | TRBV4-3 | - | TRBD2
TGTGCCAGCTCACCCAAACCCAACTTCAGGGACAGGACCACGGTCGCCATATATTTT | CASSPKPNFRDRTTVAIYF | TRBJ1-3 | TRBV18 | - | TRBD1
TGCGCCAGCCGGCGGGAACTCACAGATACGCAGTATTTT | CASRRELTDTQYF | TRBJ2-3 | TRBV10-1 | - | -
TGTGCCACCAACATAGACAGGATCACTGAAGCTTTCTTT | CATNIDRITEAFF | TRBJ1-1 | TRBV15 | - | -
TGTGCCAGCAGCTTAGCCGTGAGGAATGAGCAGTTCTTC | CASSLAVRNEQFF | TRBJ2-1 | TRBV7-6 | - | -
TGTGCCAGCAGCGTCGGGACAGGGAGCGGTGAAAAACTGTTTTTT | CASSVGTGSGEKLFF | TRBJ1-4 | TRBV9 | - | TRBD1
TGTGCCAGTAGTACCGAGTGGGGACAGTCGACGACAATGAACACCGGGGAGCTGTTTTTT | CASSTEWGQSTTMNTGELFF | TRBJ2-2 | TRBV19 | - | TRBD1
TGTGCCATCAGTGACCCAGGACACTATGGCTACACCTTC | CAISDPGHYGYTF | TRBJ1-2 | TRBV10-3 | - | -
TGCGCCAGCAGCCTCCAGGGGATGGACGAGCAGTACTTC | CASSLQGMDEQYF | TRBJ2-7 | TRBV5-1 | - | -
TGTGCCTCACCGGGACAGGGGTATGGCTACACCTTC | CASPGQGYGYTF | TRBJ1-2 | TRBV30 | - | TRBD1
TGTGCCAGCAGAGCACCAGCCTCCGCCAACGTCCTGACTTTC | CASRAPASANVLTF | TRBJ2-6 | TRBV2 | - | -
TGTGCCAGCAGTTTGGGGCAGGCGTTCCTTGAGCCCCAGCATTTT | CASSLGQAFLEPQHF | TRBJ1-5 | TRBV28 | - | -
TGTGCCAGCAGCTTGGTCCTATCCACCAACGTCCTGACTTTC | CASSLVLSTNVLTF | TRBJ2-6 | TRBV5-4 | - | -
TGTGCCAGCAGACAACATCCTCAGACAGGCAATGAGCAGTTCTTC | CASRQHPQTGNEQFF | TRBJ2-1 | TRBV7-2 | - | -
TGTGCCAGTAGTATAAGGCAGGGAAATACAGATACGCAGTATTTT | CASSIRQGNTDTQYF | TRBJ2-3 | TRBV19 | - | -
TGTGCCATCAGTGAACAGGGGCGTTACGAGCAGTACTTC | CAISEQGRYEQYF | TRBJ2-7 | TRBV10-3 | - | TRBD1
TGTGCCAGTAGTAACATGAGGACTAGCGGGAGTTTGAACGAGCAGTACTTC | CASSNMRTSGSLNEQYF | TRBJ2-7 | TRBV19 | - | TRBD2
TGTGCCTGGAGTGTATGGGGGGGTGAGCAGTTCTTC | CAWSVWGGEQFF | TRBJ2-1 | TRBV30 | - | TRBD2
TGTGCCAGCAGTTCATTAGCGGGGGCGAACTACGAGCAGTACTTC | CASSSLAGANYEQYF | TRBJ2-7 | TRBV28 | - | TRBD2
TGTGCCAGCTCAAGGGGATTATTAAACACCGGGGAGCTGTTTTTT | CASSRGLLNTGELFF | TRBJ2-2 | TRBV18 | many | -
TGTGCCAGCAGTCCCAGGGGTTATAGCAATCAGCCCCAGCATTTT | CASSPRGYSNQPQHF | TRBJ1-5 | TRBV27 | - | -
TGTGCCAGCAGTGAAGGGTTTCAGCCCCAGCATTTT | CASSEGFQPQHF | TRBJ1-5 | TRBV2 | - | -